The rows below give T cell receptor beta chains drawn from one sample of a study of early T cells in non-severe SARS-CoV-2 infection. One entry per CDR3 protein results from TCRdb running MiXCR on the 5' RACE reads. This table holds around 55,000 distinct CDR3 sequences, under 8.5% found once. The sequencing here drew on whole blood, taken at baseline. The source is an adult who was a healthcare worker with PCR-confirmed SARS-CoV-2 infection or an uninfected control (not recorded which). Each CDR3 is given with its conserved first and last residue. The D gene is left open where the match is weak. Clone size is stated in some rows and not others, as once, few, many or a class when expanded.

TRBD2	many	TRBV4-2	TRBJ2-2	CASSQESGGATGELFF	TGTGCCAGCAGCCAAGAGAGCGGGGGGGCCACCGGGGAGCTGTTTTTT
NA	many	TRBV28	TRBJ2-7	CASSLTQSGQYF	TGTGCCAGCAGTTTAACCCAATCCGGGCAGTACTTC
NA	many	TRBV7-2	TRBJ2-3	CASSKGRGTLGTDTQYF	TGTGCCAGCAGTAAAGGGCGGGGAACCCTTGGCACAGATACGCAGTATTTT
NA	few	TRBV5-1	TRBJ2-7	CASSLNPLGLSYEQYF	TGCGCCAGCAGCTTGAATCCTCTCGGGCTCTCCTACGAGCAGTACTTC
TRBD1	few	TRBV7-8	TRBJ1-1	CASSLQGGATEAFF	TGTGCCAGCAGCTTACAGGGGGGAGCCACTGAAGCTTTCTTT
NA	many	TRBV7-6	TRBJ2-7	CASSHQGNEQYF	TGTGCCAGCAGCCACCAGGGGAACGAGCAGTACTTC
NA	few	TRBV6-5	TRBJ2-5	CASSPGGAKETQYF	TGTGCCAGCAGCCCCGGTGGGGCTAAAGAGACCCAGTACTTC
NA	NA	TRBV6-2/TRBV6-3	TRBJ2-3	CASSLGGALDTQYF	TGTGCCAGCTCCTTGGGGGGGGCGTTGGATACGCAGTATTTT
TRBD1	many	TRBV5-4	TRBJ1-2	CASSLGGTANYGYTF	TGTGCCAGCAGCTTGGGCGGGACAGCTAACTATGGCTACACCTTC
TRBD1	few	TRBV2	TRBJ1-6	CASSGQGNNSPLHF	TGTGCCAGCAGTGGACAGGGTAATAATTCACCCCTCCACTTT
TRBD1	many	TRBV5-5	TRBJ2-7	CASSRTPGQFYEQYF	TGTGCCAGCAGCCGCACACCGGGACAGTTTTACGAGCAGTACTTC
TRBD1	many	TRBV5-5	TRBJ1-1	CASSLRTGTMNTEAFF	TGTGCCAGCAGCTTGCGGACAGGGACCATGAACACTGAAGCTTTCTTT
NA	NA	TRBV4-3	TRBJ2-4	CASSQGRSPAKNIQYF	TGCGCCAGCAGCCAAGGACGAAGTCCCGCCAAAAACATTCAGTACTTC
NA	NA	TRBV5-5	TRBJ2-7	CASSLVLASLSEQYF	TGTGCCAGCAGCTTGGTACTAGCATCTTTGAGCGAGCAGTACTTC
NA	few	TRBV7-2	TRBJ2-7	CASSLKGVGTRDLLYEQYF	TGTGCCAGCAGCTTAAAGGGGGTGGGGACACGCGACCTACTCTACGAGCAGTACTTC
NA	few	TRBV7-9	TRBJ2-5	CASSLQGGTQETQYF	TGTGCCAGCAGCTTACAAGGGGGGACCCAAGAGACCCAGTACTTC
NA	NA	TRBV2	TRBJ2-3	CASGLGGLEDTQYF	TGTGCCAGCGGGCTAGGCGGCCTGGAAGATACGCAGTATTTT
NA	many	TRBV16	TRBJ1-2	CASSPTGRDGYTF	TGTGCCAGCAGCCCGACGGGCAGGGATGGCTACACCTTC
NA	many	TRBV5-6	TRBJ1-5	CASSLYRTVNQPQHF	TGTGCCAGCAGCTTGTACCGGACAGTCAATCAGCCCCAGCATTTT
NA	many	TRBV6-5	TRBJ1-2	CASRQDTYYGYTF	TGTGCCAGCAGACAGGACACGTACTATGGCTACACCTTC
NA	many	TRBV2	TRBJ1-1	CASSPLGVLTEAFF	TGTGCCAGCAGTCCCTTGGGGGTTTTGACTGAAGCTTTCTTT
NA	many	TRBV29-1	TRBJ1-5	CSVGPQHF	TGCAGCGTTGGGCCCCAGCATTTT
TRBD2	many	TRBV29-1	TRBJ2-7	CSVEDRISGIYEQYF	TGCAGCGTTGAAGACAGGATTAGCGGGATCTACGAGCAGTACTTC
NA	many	TRBV7-2	TRBJ2-3	CASSTSGPSTDTQYF	TGTGCCAGCAGCACGAGCGGGCCTAGCACAGATACGCAGTATTTT
NA	few	TRBV7-9	TRBJ1-4	CASRETGRNEKLFF	TGTGCCAGCAGAGAAACAGGGAGGAATGAAAAACTGTTTTTT
NA	NA	TRBV7-3	TRBJ2-1	CASSLFHLDEQFF	TGTGCCAGCAGCTTATTCCATTTGGATGAGCAGTTCTTC
NA	NA	TRBV3-1	TRBJ1-2	CASSQTILGRGYTF	TGTGCCAGCAGCCAAACCATCCTAGGACGGGGCTACACCTTC
NA	many	TRBV20-1	TRBJ1-4	CSAPFGGQDEKLFF	TGCAGTGCCCCGTTCGGGGGGCAGGATGAAAAACTGTTTTTT
NA	NA	TRBV4-2	TRBJ2-3	CASSQGLRDGDTQYF	TGTGCCAGCAGCCAAGGTCTCCGGGATGGAGATACGCAGTATTTT
NA	many	TRBV11-2	TRBJ1-1	CASSVSRGVEAFF	TGTGCCAGCAGCGTTAGTAGGGGAGTTGAAGCTTTCTTT
TRBD1	many	TRBV29-1	TRBJ2-7	CRSLRGRWYF	TGCAGAAGCCTAAGGGGGCGATGGTACTTC
TRBD1	many	TRBV29-1	TRBJ1-6	CSVGDRVDSPLHF	TGCAGCGTTGGGGACAGGGTTGATTCACCCCTCCACTTT
TRBD1	few	TRBV18	TRBJ2-3	CASSPDREADTQYF	TGTGCCAGCTCTCCGGACAGGGAGGCAGATACGCAGTATTTT
TRBD1	NA	TRBV7-2	TRBJ2-2	CASSLTGVTGELFF	TGTGCCAGCAGCTTGACAGGGGTGACCGGGGAGCTGTTTTTT
NA	NA	TRBV4-3	TRBJ2-1	CASSPETLYNEQFF	TGCGCCAGCAGCCCCGAGACGCTTTACAATGAGCAGTTCTTC
NA	NA	TRBV11-2	TRBJ2-1	CASSLDQVRRSYNEQFF	TGTGCCAGCAGCTTAGATCAAGTAAGAAGGTCCTACAATGAGCAGTTCTTC
TRBD1	NA	TRBV4-2	TRBJ1-6	CASSQKTGGSDNSPLHF	TGTGCCAGCAGCCAAAAAACAGGGGGCTCAGATAATTCACCCCTCCACTTT
NA	NA	TRBV4-3	TRBJ2-2	CASSQGVRIDTGELFF	TGCGCCAGCAGCCAAGGCGTCAGGATCGACACCGGGGAGCTGTTTTTT
TRBD1	many	TRBV7-2	TRBJ2-7	CASSIDRGRYYEQYF	TGTGCCAGCAGTATCGACAGGGGGCGTTACTACGAGCAGTACTTC
NA	many	TRBV5-5	TRBJ2-5	CASKERLEQETQYF	TGTGCCAGCAAAGAGCGGCTAGAACAAGAGACCCAGTACTTC
NA	many	TRBV10-1	TRBJ2-5	CASSESTEWETQYF	TGCGCCAGCAGTGAGTCGACTGAGTGGGAGACCCAGTACTTC
TRBD1	many	TRBV28	TRBJ2-7	CASSFGRGSYEQYF	TGTGCCAGCAGTTTCGGCAGGGGGAGCTACGAGCAGTACTTC
TRBD1	few	TRBV19	TRBJ2-6	CASLTGSGANVLTF	TGTGCCAGCTTGACAGGGTCTGGGGCCAACGTCCTGACTTTC
NA	many	TRBV7-9	TRBJ1-1	CASSSINRQNQGYEAFF	TGTGCCAGCAGCTCTATCAATCGGCAAAACCAGGGGTATGAAGCTTTCTTT
TRBD2	many	TRBV29-1	TRBJ2-3	CSVSRLAASTDTQYF	TGCAGCGTTAGTCGACTAGCGGCTAGCACAGATACGCAGTATTTT
NA	many	TRBV12-3/TRBV12-4	TRBJ1-2	CASSFGMSGALLGYTF	TGTGCCAGCAGTTTTGGAATGTCGGGTGCTCTACTAGGCTACACCTTC
NA	NA	TRBV10-2	TRBJ2-2	CASSGARKRANTGELFF	TGCGCCAGCAGCGGGGCTAGAAAGCGGGCGAACACCGGGGAGCTGTTTTTT
TRBD2	NA	TRBV7-3	TRBJ2-5	CASSLGLEAGIETQYF	TGTGCCAGCAGCTTGGGACTTGAAGCGGGGATAGAGACCCAGTACTTC